This is a list of T cell receptor beta chains from one sample in a study of T cells after yellow fever vaccination. TCRdb used MiXCR to reprocess the 5' RACE reads, holding one entry per CDR3 protein. Among just under 600,000 distinct CDR3 sequences listed, 13% were seen once. The sequencing here drew on PBMCs, taken on the day of the yellow fever booster vaccination. The receptors here all came from a man aged 25 to 40 who received the YFV17D yellow fever vaccine. CDR3s include the opening cysteine and the closing phenylalanine or tryptophan. The D gene is left open where the match is weak. Where a row states a size, it is once, few, many or the class of an expanded clone; other rows omit it.

size	J	V	D	CDR3	DNA
NA	TRBJ2-7	TRBV27	TRBD2	CASSLSHSGSLEQYF	TGTGCCAGCAGTTTATCGCACAGCGGGAGTTTGGAGCAGTACTTC
NA	TRBJ2-1	TRBV28	TRBD2	CASSPIITGTSGNNEQFF	TGTGCCAGCAGTCCCATAATTACCGGGACTAGCGGGAACAATGAGCAGTTCTTC
few	TRBJ2-1	TRBV2	NA	CASSFRGEGYNEQFF	TGTGCCAGCAGTTTCAGGGGGGAGGGTTACAATGAGCAGTTCTTC
NA	TRBJ2-1	TRBV24-1	TRBD2	CATSDPGGRNEQFF	TGTGCCACCAGTGATCCCGGGGGGAGAAATGAGCAGTTCTTC
few	TRBJ1-5	TRBV5-1	TRBD1	CASSLDWTGGQPQHF	TGCGCCAGCAGCTTGGACTGGACAGGTGGTCAGCCCCAGCATTTT
NA	TRBJ2-1	TRBV21-1	NA	CASSKAGQAYNEQFF	TGTGCCAGCAGCAAAGCGGGACAGGCCTACAATGAGCAGTTCTTC
NA	TRBJ2-4	TRBV21-1	NA	CASLDLAKNIQYF	TGTGCCAGTTTGGACCTAGCCAAAAACATTCAGTACTTC
few	TRBJ2-7	TRBV29-1	TRBD2	CSAAWGGGEQYF	TGCAGCGCGGCCTGGGGGGGTGGCGAGCAGTACTTC
NA	TRBJ2-7	TRBV29-1	NA	CSVGTAAYEQYF	TGCAGCGTTGGTACGGCCGCCTACGAGCAGTACTTC
NA	TRBJ2-2	TRBV7-7	NA	CASSPERWTGELFF	TGTGCCAGCAGCCCGGAGCGTTGGACCGGGGAGCTGTTTTTT
NA	TRBJ1-4	TRBV12-3/TRBV12-4	NA	CASRWVQDEKLFF	TGTGCCAGCCGGTGGGTTCAGGATGAAAAACTGTTTTTT
NA	TRBJ2-7	TRBV18	NA	CASSPSVSEQYF	TGTGCCAGCTCACCAAGCGTTTCAGAGCAGTACTTC
few	TRBJ1-4	TRBV9	NA	CASSLTGRTNEKLFF	TGTGCCAGCAGCCTCACAGGGAGGACTAATGAAAAACTGTTTTTT
NA	TRBJ2-7	TRBV7-2	TRBD1	CASSLEQGTGYEQYF	TGTGCCAGCAGCCTTGAACAGGGGACGGGATACGAGCAGTACTTC
NA	TRBJ2-2	TRBV20-1	NA	CSAREVAGTGELFF	TGCAGTGCTAGAGAGGTCGCGGGTACCGGGGAGCTGTTTTTT
few	TRBJ1-2	TRBV19	NA	CASSIVGTNYGYTF	TGTGCCAGTAGTATAGTCGGGACAAACTATGGCTACACCTTC
NA	TRBJ2-3	TRBV6-5	TRBD2	CASSYSLGWEGHKDTQYF	TGTGCCAGCAGTTACTCACTCGGATGGGAGGGTCATAAAGATACGCAGTATTTT
NA	TRBJ2-5	TRBV20-1	NA	CSPLAETQYF	TGCAGCCCCCTAGCGGAGACCCAGTACTTC
NA	TRBJ2-2	TRBV12-3/TRBV12-4	NA	CASSRSHGELFF	TGTGCCAGCAGTCGATCCCACGGGGAGCTGTTTTTT
NA	TRBJ1-1	TRBV29-1	NA	CSVEDWSVTRKAFF	TGCAGCGTTGAAGATTGGTCTGTGACAAGGAAAGCTTTCTTT
NA	TRBJ2-2	TRBV6-5	TRBD2	CASVGRGGGYPTGELFF	TGTGCCAGCGTCGGGAGGGGTGGGGGTTATCCGACCGGGGAGCTGTTTTTT
few	TRBJ2-1	TRBV2	TRBD2	CASNLGLAGGGEQFF	TGTGCCAGCAACCTTGGGCTAGCGGGAGGTGGGGAGCAGTTCTTC
few	TRBJ2-7	TRBV6-2/TRBV6-3	NA	CASTPDRPLSGYSYEQYF	TGTGCCAGCACCCCCGACCGCCCTCTCAGCGGATACTCCTACGAGCAGTACTTC
many	TRBJ2-3	TRBV11-2	NA	CASSLDIMTDTQYF	TGTGCCAGCAGCTTAGACATCATGACAGATACGCAGTATTTT
NA	TRBJ2-1	TRBV7-2	NA	CASSLALGQGLNEQFF	TGTGCCAGCAGCTTAGCGCTTGGTCAGGGTCTCAATGAGCAGTTCTTC
NA	TRBJ2-7	TRBV29-1	TRBD2	CSVEDGTSYEQYF	TGCAGCGTTGAAGACGGGACTAGCTACGAGCAGTACTTC